The 5 T cell receptor beta chains below come from one sample, sequenced in a study of cytotoxic CD8 clonotypes in ibrutinib-treated CLL. Only in-frame clones appear in the TCRdb table, and some are missing; sequencing was by immunoSEQ multiplex PCR. The table records hundreds of thousands of clones, roughly 70% of them present only once. This sample comprised PBMCs, obtained after 24 months of ibrutinib treatment. All receptors derive from a human donor with chronic lymphocytic leukemia.

The rearrangement links TRBV7-8 to TRBJ2-3; D uncertain. There are 15 residues in the CDR3. Germline lookup yields CDR1 SGHVS and CDR2 FQNEAQ. The V end was cut by 1 base, the J end by 1 base, with 9 bases between. Here the CDR3 DNA reads TGTGCCAGCAGCTTAGTTGGCGGACGCACAGATACGCAGTATTTT. As protein: CASSLVGGRTDTQYF.

The chain joins TRBV2 to TRBJ1-3; D is unresolved. Germline V gene data show CDR1 as SNHLY and CDR2 as FYNNEI. The CDR3 has 14 residues. The V and J ends lost 4 bases and 3 bases respectively, with 10 bases between them. The CDR3 region has the DNA TGTGCCAGCAGTGGGGAACCTTATGGAAACACCATATATTTT. Translated, it gives CASSGEPYGNTIYF. The full variable domain, in which reference TRBV2 and TRBJ1-3 provide the parts outside the CDR3, is EPEVTQTPSHQVTQMGQEVILRCVPISNHLYFYWYRQILGQKVEFLVSFYNNEISEKSEIFDDQFSVERPDGSNFTLKIRSTKLEDSAMYFCASSGEPYGNTIYFGEGSWLTVV.

The chain carries TRBV9 and TRBJ2-7; weak D call: TRBD2 (6 bases). The germline gives CDR1 SGDLS, CDR2 YYNGEE. Trimming removed 4 bases from V and 7 bases from J, with 15 bases in between. The CDR3 is made up of 13 amino acids. This chain's CDR3 is CASSPHGGDEQYF. The CDR3 DNA follows: TGTGCCAGCAGCCCCCACGGAGGGGATGAGCAGTACTTC. The full variable domain, in which reference TRBV9 and TRBJ2-7 provide the parts outside the CDR3, is DSGVTQTPKHLITATGQRVTLRCSPRSGDLSVYWYQQSLDQGLQFLIQYYNGEERAKGNILERFSAQQFPDLHSELNLSSLELGDSALYFCASSPHGGDEQYFGPGTRLTVT.

The gene calls are TRBV7-2 and TRBJ1-5, with no clear D. Germline CDR1 reads SGHTA; CDR2 reads FQGNSA. The germline V and J ends were trimmed by 5 bases and 4 bases, with 12 bases remaining between them. The CDR3 is made up of 14 amino acids. CDR3 nucleotides: TGTGCCAGCAGCCAGTACTGGGAGAATCAGCCCCAGCATTTT. Translation gives CASSQYWENQPQHF.

The rearrangement joins TRBV29-1 to TRBJ2-2; no definite D call. From germline, CDR1 is SQVTM and CDR2 ANQGSEA. This CDR3 has 12 residues. The CDR3 reads CAWSENTGELFF. The DNA for the CDR3 is TGCGCGTGGTCAGAGAACACCGGGGAGCTGTTTTTT.